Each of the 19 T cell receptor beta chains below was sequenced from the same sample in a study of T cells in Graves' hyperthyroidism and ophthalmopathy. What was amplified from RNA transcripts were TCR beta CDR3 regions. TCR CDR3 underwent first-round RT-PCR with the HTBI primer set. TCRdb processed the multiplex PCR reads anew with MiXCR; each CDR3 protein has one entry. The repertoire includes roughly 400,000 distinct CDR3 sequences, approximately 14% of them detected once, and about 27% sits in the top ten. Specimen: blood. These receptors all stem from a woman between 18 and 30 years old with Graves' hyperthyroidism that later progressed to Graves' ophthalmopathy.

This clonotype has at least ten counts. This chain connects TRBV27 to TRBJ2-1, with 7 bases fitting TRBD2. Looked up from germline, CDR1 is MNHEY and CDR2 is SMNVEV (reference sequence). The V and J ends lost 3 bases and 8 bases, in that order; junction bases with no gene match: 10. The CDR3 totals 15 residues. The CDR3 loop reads CASSFAGERPDEQFF. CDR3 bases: TGTGCCAGCAGTTTCGCGGGAGAGCGCCCAGATGAGCAGTTCTTC.

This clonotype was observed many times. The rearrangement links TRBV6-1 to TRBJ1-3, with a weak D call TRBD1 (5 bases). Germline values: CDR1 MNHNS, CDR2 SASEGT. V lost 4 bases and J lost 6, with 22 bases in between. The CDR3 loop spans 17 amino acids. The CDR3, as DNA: TGTGCCAGCAGTGGGCCGGGACCCGCACTCTTCGTAAACACCATATATTTT. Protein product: CASSGPGPALFVNTIYF.

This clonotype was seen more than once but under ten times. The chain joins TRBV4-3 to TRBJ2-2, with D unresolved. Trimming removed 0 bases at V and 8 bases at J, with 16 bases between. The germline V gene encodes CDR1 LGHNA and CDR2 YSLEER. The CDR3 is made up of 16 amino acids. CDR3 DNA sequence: TGCGCCAGCAGCCAAGATTGGCGCTTCGTGGCTGGGGAGCTGTTTTTT. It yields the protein CASSQDWRFVAGELFF.

CDR3 coding DNA: TGCGCCAGCAGCGTCTTGGGGGGACTAGCGGGACGAAACACCGGGGAGCTGTTTTTT. Translation gives CASSVLGGLAGRNTGELFF. The rearrangement joins TRBV5-1 to TRBJ2-2, with 13 positions matching TRBD2. The trim removed 4 bases at V and 2 bases at J, leaving 11 bases unmatched. CDR1 is SGHRS, CDR2 YFSETQ, per germline. The CDR3 is made up of 19 amino acids.

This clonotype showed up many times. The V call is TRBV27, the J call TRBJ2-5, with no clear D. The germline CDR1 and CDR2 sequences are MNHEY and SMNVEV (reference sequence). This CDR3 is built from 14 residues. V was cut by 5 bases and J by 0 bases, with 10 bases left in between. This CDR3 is CASSPDLYQETQYF. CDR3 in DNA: TGTGCCAGCAGTCCCGACCTGTACCAAGAGACCCAGTACTTC.

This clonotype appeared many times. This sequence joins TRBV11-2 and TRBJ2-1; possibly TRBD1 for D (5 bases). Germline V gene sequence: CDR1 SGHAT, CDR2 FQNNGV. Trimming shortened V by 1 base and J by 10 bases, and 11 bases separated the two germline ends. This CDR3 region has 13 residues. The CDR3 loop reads CASSLGRAREQFF. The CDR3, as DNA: TGTGCCAGCAGCTTAGGCAGGGCTCGGGAGCAGTTCTTC.

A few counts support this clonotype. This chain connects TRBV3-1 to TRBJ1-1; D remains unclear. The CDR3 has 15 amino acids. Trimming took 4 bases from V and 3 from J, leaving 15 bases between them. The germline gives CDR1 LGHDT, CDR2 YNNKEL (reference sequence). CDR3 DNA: TGTGCCAGCAGCCCCCTTCTCGGTCGTTACACTGAAGCTTTCTTT. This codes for CASSPLLGRYTEAFF.

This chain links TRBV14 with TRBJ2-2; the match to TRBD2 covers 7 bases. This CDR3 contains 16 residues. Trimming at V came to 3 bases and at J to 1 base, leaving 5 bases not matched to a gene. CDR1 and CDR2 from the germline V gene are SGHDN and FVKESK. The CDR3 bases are TGTGCCAGCAGCCATTGGGCTAGCGGGAACACCGGGGAGCTGTTTTTT. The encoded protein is CASSHWASGNTGELFF.

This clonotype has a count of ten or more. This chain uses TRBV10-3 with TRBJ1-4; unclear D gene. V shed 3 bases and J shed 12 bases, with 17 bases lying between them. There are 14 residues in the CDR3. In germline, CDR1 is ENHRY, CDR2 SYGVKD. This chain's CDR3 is CAISEVGGLQELFF. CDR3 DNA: TGTGCCATCAGTGAAGTTGGAGGCCTGCAGGAACTGTTTTTT.

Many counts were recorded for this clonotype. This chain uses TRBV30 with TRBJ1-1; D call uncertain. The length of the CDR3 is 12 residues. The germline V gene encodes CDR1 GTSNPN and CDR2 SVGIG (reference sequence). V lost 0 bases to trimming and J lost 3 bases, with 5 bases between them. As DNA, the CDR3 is TGTGCCTGGAGTGTAATGGACACTGAAGCTTTCTTT. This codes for CAWSVMDTEAFF.

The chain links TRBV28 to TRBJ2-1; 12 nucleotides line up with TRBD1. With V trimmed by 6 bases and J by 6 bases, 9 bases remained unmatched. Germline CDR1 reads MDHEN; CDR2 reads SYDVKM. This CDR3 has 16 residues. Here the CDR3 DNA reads TGTGCCAGCAGCCGGGTCCGGGACAGGGGGCTCAATGAGCAGTTCTTC. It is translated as CASSRVRDRGLNEQFF.

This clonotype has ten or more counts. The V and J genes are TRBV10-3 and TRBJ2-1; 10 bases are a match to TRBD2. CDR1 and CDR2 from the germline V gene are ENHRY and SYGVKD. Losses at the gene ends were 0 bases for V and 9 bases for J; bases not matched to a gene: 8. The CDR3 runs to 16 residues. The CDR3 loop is CAISESTLAGDPEQFF. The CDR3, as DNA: TGTGCCATCAGTGAGTCGACGCTAGCGGGAGATCCTGAGCAGTTCTTC.

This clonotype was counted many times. CDR3 residues: CASSQGLQSEQYF. CDR3 DNA sequence: TGTGCCAGCAGCCAGGGACTACAGAGCGAGCAGTACTTC. The rearrangement joins TRBV3-1 to TRBJ2-7, with TRBD2 matching 7 bases. CDR1 is LGHDT, CDR2 YNNKEL, per germline (reference sequence). The CDR3 consists of 13 residues. The V and J ends lost 3 bases and 6 bases, in that order; junction bases with no gene match: 5.

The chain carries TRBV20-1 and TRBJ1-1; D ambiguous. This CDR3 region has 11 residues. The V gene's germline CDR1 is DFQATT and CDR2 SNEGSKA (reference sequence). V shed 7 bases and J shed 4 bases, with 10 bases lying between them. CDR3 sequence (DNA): TGCAGTGGGACTAGCGGCACTGAAGCTTTCTTT. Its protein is CSGTSGTEAFF.

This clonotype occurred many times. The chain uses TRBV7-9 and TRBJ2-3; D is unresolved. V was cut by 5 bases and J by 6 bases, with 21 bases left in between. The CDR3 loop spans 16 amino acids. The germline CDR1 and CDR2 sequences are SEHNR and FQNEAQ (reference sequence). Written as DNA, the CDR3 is TGTGCCAGCAGCCCCTTTCCACGTACTACCGATGATACGCAGTATTTT. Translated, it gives CASSPFPRTTDDTQYF.

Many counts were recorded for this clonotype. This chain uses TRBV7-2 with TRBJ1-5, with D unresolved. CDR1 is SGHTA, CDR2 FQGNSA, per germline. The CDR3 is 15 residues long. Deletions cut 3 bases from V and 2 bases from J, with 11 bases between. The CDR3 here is CASSFQEQGNQPQHF. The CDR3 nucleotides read TGTGCCAGCAGCTTCCAAGAGCAGGGCAATCAGCCCCAGCATTTT.

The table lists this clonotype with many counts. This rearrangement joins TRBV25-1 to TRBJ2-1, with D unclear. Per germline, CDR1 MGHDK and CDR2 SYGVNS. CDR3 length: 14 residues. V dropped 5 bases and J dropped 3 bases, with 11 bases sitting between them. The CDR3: CASSSGLDYNEQFF. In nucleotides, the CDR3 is TGTGCCAGCAGTTCCGGTCTGGACTACAATGAGCAGTTCTTC.

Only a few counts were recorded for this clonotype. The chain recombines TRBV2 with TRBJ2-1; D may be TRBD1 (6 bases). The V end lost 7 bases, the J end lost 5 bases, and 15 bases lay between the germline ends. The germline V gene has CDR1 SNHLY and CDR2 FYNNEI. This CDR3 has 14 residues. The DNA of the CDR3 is TGTGCCAGCATTAAAGGGGGTATCAACAATGAGCAGTTCTTC. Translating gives CASIKGGINNEQFF.

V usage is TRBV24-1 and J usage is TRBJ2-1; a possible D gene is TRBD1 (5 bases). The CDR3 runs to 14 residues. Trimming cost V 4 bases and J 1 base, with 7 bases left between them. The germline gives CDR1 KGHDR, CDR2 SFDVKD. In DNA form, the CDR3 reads TGTGCCACCAGTGACAGGGTTTCCTACAATGAGCAGTTCTTC. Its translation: CATSDRVSYNEQFF.